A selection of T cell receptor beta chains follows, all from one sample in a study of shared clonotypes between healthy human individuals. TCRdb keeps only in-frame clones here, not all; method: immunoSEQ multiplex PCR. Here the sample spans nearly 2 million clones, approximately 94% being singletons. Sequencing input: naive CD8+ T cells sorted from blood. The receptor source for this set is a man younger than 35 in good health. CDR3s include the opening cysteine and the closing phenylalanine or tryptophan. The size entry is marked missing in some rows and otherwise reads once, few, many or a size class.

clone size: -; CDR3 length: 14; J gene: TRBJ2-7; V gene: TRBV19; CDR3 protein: CASSGGHWAYEQYF
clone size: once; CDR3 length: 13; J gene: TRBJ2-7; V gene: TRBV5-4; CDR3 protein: CASSLALAYEQYF
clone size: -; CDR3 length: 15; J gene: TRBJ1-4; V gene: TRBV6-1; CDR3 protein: CASSDSKVPNEKLFF
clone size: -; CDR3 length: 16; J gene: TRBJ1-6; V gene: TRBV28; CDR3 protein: CASSLGVSSYNSPLHF
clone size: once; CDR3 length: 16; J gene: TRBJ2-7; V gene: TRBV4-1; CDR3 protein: CASSQDGGREGYEQYF
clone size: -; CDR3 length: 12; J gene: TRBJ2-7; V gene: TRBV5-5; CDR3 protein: CASSLTAYEQYF
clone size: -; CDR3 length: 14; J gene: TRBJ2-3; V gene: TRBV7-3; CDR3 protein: CASSSEGSTDTQYF
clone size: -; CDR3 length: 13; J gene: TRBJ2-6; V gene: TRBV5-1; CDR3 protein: CASKVSGANVLTF
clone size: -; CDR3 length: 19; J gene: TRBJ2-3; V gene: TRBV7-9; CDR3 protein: CASSSAGTSGRAEGDTQYF
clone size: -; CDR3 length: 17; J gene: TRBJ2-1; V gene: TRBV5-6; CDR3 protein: CASSLNRHGLSYNEQFF
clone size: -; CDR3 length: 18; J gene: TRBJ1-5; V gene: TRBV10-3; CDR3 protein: CAISELDRVSYSNQPQHF
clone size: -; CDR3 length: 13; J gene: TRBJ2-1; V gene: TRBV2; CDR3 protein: CASSVTSGSEQFF
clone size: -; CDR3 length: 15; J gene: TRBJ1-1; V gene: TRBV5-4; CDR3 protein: CASSLQGLGDTEAFF
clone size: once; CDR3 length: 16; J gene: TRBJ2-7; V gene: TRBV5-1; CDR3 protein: CASSLVDTGTSYEQYF
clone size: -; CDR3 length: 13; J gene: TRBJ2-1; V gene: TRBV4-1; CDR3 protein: CASSEGLGNEQFF
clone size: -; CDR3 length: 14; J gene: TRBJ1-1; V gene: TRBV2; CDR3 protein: CASSPGTGYPEAFF
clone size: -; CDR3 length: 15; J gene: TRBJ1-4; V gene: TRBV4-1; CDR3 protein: CASSQSIDSFEKLFF
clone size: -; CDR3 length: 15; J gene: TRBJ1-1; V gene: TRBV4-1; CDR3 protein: CASSQDGVGNTEAFF
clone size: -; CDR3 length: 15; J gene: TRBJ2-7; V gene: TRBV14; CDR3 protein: CASSPTSGGAYEQYF
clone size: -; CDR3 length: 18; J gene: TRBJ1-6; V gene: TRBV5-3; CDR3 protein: CARSLAPQGEPYNSPLHF
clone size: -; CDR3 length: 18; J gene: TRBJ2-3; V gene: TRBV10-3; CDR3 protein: CAISEDYGTSGGADTQYF
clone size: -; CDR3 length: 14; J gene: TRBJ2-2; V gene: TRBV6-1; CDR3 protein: CASSAAGGTGELFF
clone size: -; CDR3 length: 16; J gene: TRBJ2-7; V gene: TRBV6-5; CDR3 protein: CASSYSIGTETYEQYF